This paragraph covers one T cell receptor beta chain sequence. This sample is drawn from a study of cytomegalovirus exposure and HLA in healthy donors. The CDR3 runs to 14 residues. Trimming removed 4 bases from V and 7 bases from J; junction bases left unmatched: 6. Germline values: CDR1 LNHDA, CDR2 SQIVND (reference sequence). PCR amplification relied on 60 Vbeta primers (plus 13 Jbeta primers). Some clones are missing from TCRdb's copy, which holds only in-frame ones; the method was immunoSEQ multiplex PCR. The sample consists of roughly 100,000 clones, 10% to 15% of them appearing once. The sequence derives from a man aged 35-49 years in good health and CMV-seropositive. The sample taken for sequencing was PBMCs. This chain uses TRBV19 with TRBJ1-4; 7 nucleotides line up with TRBD1. Here the CDR3 reads CASSNRDSSEKLFF. The CDR3 coding sequence is TGTGCCAGTAGTAATCGGGACAGCAGTGAAAAACTGTTTTTT.